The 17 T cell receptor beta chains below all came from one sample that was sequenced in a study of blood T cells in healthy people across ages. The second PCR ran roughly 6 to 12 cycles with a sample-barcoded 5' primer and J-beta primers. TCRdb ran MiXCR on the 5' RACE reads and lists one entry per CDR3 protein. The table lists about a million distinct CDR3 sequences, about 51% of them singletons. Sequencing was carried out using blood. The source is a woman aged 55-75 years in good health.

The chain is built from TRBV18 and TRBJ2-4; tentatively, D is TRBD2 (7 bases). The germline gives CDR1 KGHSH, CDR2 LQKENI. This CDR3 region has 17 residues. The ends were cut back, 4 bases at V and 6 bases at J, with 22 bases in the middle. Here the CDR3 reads CASSHRDFGGSANIQYF. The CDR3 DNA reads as TGTGCCAGCTCACACAGGGATTTTGGCGGGAGCGCAAACATTCAGTACTTC.

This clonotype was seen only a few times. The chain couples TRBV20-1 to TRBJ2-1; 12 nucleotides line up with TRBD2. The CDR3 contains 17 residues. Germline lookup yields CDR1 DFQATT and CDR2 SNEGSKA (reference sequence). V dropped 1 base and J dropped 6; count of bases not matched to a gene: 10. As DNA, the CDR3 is TGCAGTGCTAGAGGCACTAGCGGGAGGCCGAATTTCAATGAGCAGTTCTTC. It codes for CSARGTSGRPNFNEQFF.

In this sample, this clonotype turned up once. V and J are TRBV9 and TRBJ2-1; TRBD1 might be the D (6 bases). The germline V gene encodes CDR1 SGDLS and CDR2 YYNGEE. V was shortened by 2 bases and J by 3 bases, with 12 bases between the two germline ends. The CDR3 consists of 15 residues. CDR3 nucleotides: TGTGCCAGCAGCGTCAGTCCCAGGGGCTACAATGAGCAGTTCTTC. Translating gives CASSVSPRGYNEQFF.

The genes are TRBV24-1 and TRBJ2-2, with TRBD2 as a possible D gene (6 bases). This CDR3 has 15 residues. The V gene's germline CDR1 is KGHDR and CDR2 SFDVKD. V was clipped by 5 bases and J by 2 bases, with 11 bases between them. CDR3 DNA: TGTGCCACCAGTGGGGGACTGAGCAACACCGGGGAGCTGTTTTTT. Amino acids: CATSGGLSNTGELFF.

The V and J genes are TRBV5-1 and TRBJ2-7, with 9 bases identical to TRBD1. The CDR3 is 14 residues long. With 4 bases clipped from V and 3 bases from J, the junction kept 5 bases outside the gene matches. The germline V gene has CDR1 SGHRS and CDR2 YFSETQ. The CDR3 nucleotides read TGCGCCAGCAGCCGGGACAGGGAATTCTACGAGCAGTACTTC. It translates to CASSRDREFYEQYF.

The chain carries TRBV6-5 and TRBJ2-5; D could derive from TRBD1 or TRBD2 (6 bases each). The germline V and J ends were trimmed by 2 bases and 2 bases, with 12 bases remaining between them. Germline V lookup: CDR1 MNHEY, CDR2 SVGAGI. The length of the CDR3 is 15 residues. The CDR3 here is CASSYRGTLQETQYF. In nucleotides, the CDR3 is TGTGCCAGCAGTTACCGCGGGACATTACAAGAGACCCAGTACTTC.

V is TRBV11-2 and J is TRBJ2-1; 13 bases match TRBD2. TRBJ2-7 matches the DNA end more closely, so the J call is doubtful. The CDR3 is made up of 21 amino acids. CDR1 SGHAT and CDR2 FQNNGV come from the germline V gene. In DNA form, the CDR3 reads TGTGCCAGCAGCCCGCATACACTAGCGGGAGGGCCCTCTAGCTCCTACAATGAGCAGTACTTC. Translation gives CASSPHTLAGGPSSSYNEQYF.

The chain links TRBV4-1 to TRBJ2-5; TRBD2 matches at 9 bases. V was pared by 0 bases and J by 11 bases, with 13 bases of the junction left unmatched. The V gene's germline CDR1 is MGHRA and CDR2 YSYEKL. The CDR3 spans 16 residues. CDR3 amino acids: CASSQDRLAAYNEQYF. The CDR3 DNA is TGCGCCAGCAGCCAAGATCGACTAGCGGCTTACAATGAGCAGTACTTC.

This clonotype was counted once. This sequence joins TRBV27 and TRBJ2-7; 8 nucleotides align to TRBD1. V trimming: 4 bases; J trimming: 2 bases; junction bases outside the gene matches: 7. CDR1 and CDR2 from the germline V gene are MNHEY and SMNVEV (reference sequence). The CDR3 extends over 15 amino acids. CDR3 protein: CASSWEGTGPYEQYF. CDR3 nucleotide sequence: TGTGCCAGCAGTTGGGAAGGGACAGGTCCCTACGAGCAGTACTTC.

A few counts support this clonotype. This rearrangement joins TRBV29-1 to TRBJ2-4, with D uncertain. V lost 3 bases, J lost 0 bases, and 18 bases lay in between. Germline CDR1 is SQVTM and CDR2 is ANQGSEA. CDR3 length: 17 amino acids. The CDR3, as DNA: TGCAGCGTTGAGGGAAGGTCCGATAAGCTAGCCAAAAACATTCAGTACTTC. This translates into CSVEGRSDKLAKNIQYF.

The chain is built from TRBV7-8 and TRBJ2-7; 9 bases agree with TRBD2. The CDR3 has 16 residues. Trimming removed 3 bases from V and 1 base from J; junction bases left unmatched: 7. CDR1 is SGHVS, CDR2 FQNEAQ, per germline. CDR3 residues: CASSLTGTSISYEQYF. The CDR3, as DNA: TGTGCCAGCAGCTTGACCGGGACTAGCATATCCTACGAGCAGTACTTC. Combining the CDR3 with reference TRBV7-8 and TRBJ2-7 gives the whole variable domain GAGVSQSPRYKVAKRGQDVALRCDPISGHVSLFWYQQALGQGPEFLTYFQNEAQLDKSGLPSDRFFAERPEGSVSTLKIQRTQQEDSAVYLCASSLTGTSISYEQYFGPGTRLTVT.

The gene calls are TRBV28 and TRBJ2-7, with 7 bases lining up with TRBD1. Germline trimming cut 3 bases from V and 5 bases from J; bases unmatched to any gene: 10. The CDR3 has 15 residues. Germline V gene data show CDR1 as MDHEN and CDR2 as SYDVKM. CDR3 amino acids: CASSFSGQASDEQYF. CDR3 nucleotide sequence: TGTGCCAGCAGTTTCAGTGGACAGGCTTCGGACGAGCAGTACTTC. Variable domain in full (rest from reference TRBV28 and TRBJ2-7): DVKVTQSSRYLVKRTGEKVFLECVQDMDHENMFWYRQDPGLGLRLIYFSYDVKMKEKGDIPEGYSVSREKKERFSLILESASTNQTSMYLCASSFSGQASDEQYFGPGTRLTVT.

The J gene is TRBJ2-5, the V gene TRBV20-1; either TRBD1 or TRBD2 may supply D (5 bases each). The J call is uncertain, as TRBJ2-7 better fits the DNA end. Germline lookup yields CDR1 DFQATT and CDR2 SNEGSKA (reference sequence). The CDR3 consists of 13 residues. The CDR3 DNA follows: TGCAGTGTTCCTCCGGGACCTACCTACGAGCAGTACTTC. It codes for CSVPPGPTYEQYF.

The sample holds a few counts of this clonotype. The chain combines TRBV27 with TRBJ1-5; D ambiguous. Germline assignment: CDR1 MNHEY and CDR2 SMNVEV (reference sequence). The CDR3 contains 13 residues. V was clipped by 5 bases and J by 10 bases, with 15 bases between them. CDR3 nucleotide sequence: TGTGCCAGCAGTCAATCAGGCCCAGGACCCCAGCATTTT. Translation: CASSQSGPGPQHF.

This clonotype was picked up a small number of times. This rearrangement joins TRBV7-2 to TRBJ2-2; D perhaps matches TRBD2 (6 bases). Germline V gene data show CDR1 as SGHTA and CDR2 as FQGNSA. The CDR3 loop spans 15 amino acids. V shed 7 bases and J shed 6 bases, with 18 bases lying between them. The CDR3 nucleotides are TGTGCCAGCACCATAACTAGAGGGAGGTCCGGGGAGCTGTTTTTT. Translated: CASTITRGRSGELFF.

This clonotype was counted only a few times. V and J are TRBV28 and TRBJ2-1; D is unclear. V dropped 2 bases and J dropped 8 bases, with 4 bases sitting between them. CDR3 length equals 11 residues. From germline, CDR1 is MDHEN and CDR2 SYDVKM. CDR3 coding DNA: TGTGCCAGCAGTTTAATCTATGAGCAGTTCTTC. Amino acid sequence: CASSLIYEQFF.

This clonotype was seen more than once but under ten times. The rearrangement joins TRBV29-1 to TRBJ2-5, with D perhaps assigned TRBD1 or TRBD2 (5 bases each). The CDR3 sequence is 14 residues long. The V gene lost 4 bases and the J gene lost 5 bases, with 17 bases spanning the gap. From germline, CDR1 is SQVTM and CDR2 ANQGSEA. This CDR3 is CSVGGTNLGETQYF. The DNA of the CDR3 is TGCAGCGTTGGTGGGACCAACCTAGGGGAGACCCAGTACTTC. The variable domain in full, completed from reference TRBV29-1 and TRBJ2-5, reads SAVISQKPSRDICQRGTSLTIQCQVDSQVTMMFWYRQQPGQSLTLIATANQGSEATYESGFVIDKFPISRPNLTFSTLTVSNMSPEDSSIYLCSVGGTNLGETQYFGPGTRLLVL.